The rows below give T cell receptor beta chains drawn from one sample of a study of blood T cells in healthy people across ages. MiXCR was run by TCRdb on the 5' RACE reads, yielding one entry per CDR3 protein. The sample has 630,000 or so distinct CDR3 sequences, roughly 32% seen once. Material: blood. Receptors originate from a woman of 80 years or more in good health. Each CDR3 is given with its conserved first and last residue. D genes are given only for firm matches. Clone size is stated in some rows and not others, as once, few, many or a class when expanded.

V gene	clone size	D gene	J gene	CDR3 DNA	CDR3 protein
TRBV3-1	many	NA	TRBJ2-2	TGTGCCAGCAGTCCCCTATCGGTCACCGGGGAGCTGTTTTTT	CASSPLSVTGELFF
TRBV7-3	many	NA	TRBJ2-1	TGTGCCAGCAGCGCCGGGACATCACCTGAGCAGTTCTTC	CASSAGTSPEQFF
TRBV5-6	many	NA	TRBJ1-1	TGTGCCAGCAGCTTGTATGGGTTGAACACTGAAGCTTTCTTT	CASSLYGLNTEAFF
TRBV20-1	many	NA	TRBJ2-5	TGCAGTGGCGGGCCTAGCCAAGAGACCCAGTACTTC	CSGGPSQETQYF
TRBV20-1	NA	NA	TRBJ2-5	TGCAGTGCTAGAGGAGACGAACAAGAGACCCAGTACTTC	CSARGDEQETQYF
TRBV5-1	many	TRBD1	TRBJ1-2	TGCGCCAGCAGCTTGGGGACAGGTCTCGAGGTCTACACCTTC	CASSLGTGLEVYTF
TRBV27	many	NA	TRBJ1-2	TGTGCCAGCAGGGCCTTGGGGGCCCAGGATGGCTACACCTTC	CASRALGAQDGYTF
TRBV27	many	NA	TRBJ1-2	TGTGCCAGCAGTTTAAAGGCAGGGGATCTTGTCTATGGCTACACCTTC	CASSLKAGDLVYGYTF
TRBV12-3/TRBV12-4	many	TRBD1	TRBJ2-7	TGTGCCAGCACCGGGACAGGGGGCGCCGGTGCCTACGAGCAGTACTTC	CASTGTGGAGAYEQYF
TRBV6-1	NA	NA	TRBJ2-5	TGTGCCAGCAGTGGCTCACCGGGACAATCTTTGGAGACCCAGTACTTC	CASSGSPGQSLETQYF
TRBV5-1	few	TRBD1	TRBJ1-2	TGCGCCAGCAGCTTTGACAGGGAGACTAACTATGGCTACACCTTC	CASSFDRETNYGYTF
TRBV7-9	many	NA	TRBJ2-5	TGTGCCAGCAGCTTTAGGGGGGCCGATCAAGAGACCCAGTACTTC	CASSFRGADQETQYF
TRBV20-1	NA	NA	TRBJ1-1	TGCAGTGCCCGATCCCTGACGGGGAGGGTTGAAGCTTTCTTT	CSARSLTGRVEAFF
TRBV5-6	NA	NA	TRBJ2-3	TGTGCCAGCAGCCGGGACCAAGGGGGTCCAGATACGCAGTATTTT	CASSRDQGGPDTQYF
TRBV6-5	many	TRBD1	TRBJ1-2	TGTGCCAGCAGTTATCAGGGGGGGGGCTACACCTTC	CASSYQGGGYTF
TRBV2	many	NA	TRBJ2-7	TGTGCCAGCTTACAGGGGGGGGACTACGAGCAGTACTTC	CASLQGGDYEQYF
TRBV29-1	NA	NA	TRBJ2-2	TGCAGCGCTCGGGACGTCAACACCGGGGAGCGGTTTTTT	CSARDVNTGERFF
TRBV20-1	many	TRBD1	TRBJ2-2	TGCAGTGCCAGGGGGCCGAGGGGCACCGGGGAGCTGTTTTTT	CSARGPRGTGELFF
TRBV2	few	NA	TRBJ1-1	TGTGCCAGCAGTGAAGACCCGGGACGGGTGAACACTGAAGCTTTCTTT	CASSEDPGRVNTEAFF
TRBV30	NA	TRBD1	TRBJ1-3	TGTGCCTGGAGACTGACAGGGGGTCGTGGAAACACCATATATTTT	CAWRLTGGRGNTIYF
TRBV30	NA	NA	TRBJ1-5	TGTGCCTGGACAGGGTCAACCAATCAGCCCCAGCATTTT	CAWTGSTNQPQHF
TRBV6-1	NA	NA	TRBJ2-1	TGTGCCAGCAGTGAAGGCTATCTCGGATACAATGAGCAGTTCTTC	CASSEGYLGYNEQFF
TRBV7-2	many	NA	TRBJ2-1	TGTGCCAGCAGCTTAGGACAGACCTACAATGAGCAGTTCTTC	CASSLGQTYNEQFF
TRBV9	NA	TRBD2	TRBJ2-2	TGTGCCAGCAGCTCTATAGCGGGGGCGAACACCGGGGAGCTGTTTTTT	CASSSIAGANTGELFF
TRBV5-5	NA	NA	TRBJ2-2	TGTGCCAGCAGCGGGTGGGCAGGGGACACCGGGGAGCTGTTTTTT	CASSGWAGDTGELFF
TRBV5-1	NA	TRBD1	TRBJ2-7	TGCGCCAGCAGCTTCCACAGGGGGCAATACGAGCAGTACTTC	CASSFHRGQYEQYF
TRBV7-9	many	TRBD2	TRBJ2-1	TGTGCCAGCAGCTTCGGGTGGCGGGGGGGCATCTACAATGAGCAGTTCTTC	CASSFGWRGGIYNEQFF
TRBV29-1	NA	TRBD1	TRBJ2-1	TGCAGCTCCCGGACAGGGGGCGATGAGCAGTTCTTC	CSSRTGGDEQFF
TRBV9	many	TRBD1	TRBJ1-1	TGTGCCAGCAGCCGGGGACAGGAAGCTTTCTTT	CASSRGQEAFF
TRBV5-1	many	TRBD1	TRBJ2-4	TGCGCCAGCAGCCCAGGGCAGGGGGCATGGGACAAAAACATTCAGTACTTC	CASSPGQGAWDKNIQYF
TRBV12-3/TRBV12-4	NA	NA	TRBJ1-6	TGTGCCAGCAGTTGGGTAGGCTATAATTCACCCCTCCACTTT	CASSWVGYNSPLHF
TRBV9	NA	NA	TRBJ1-5	TGTGCCAGCAACCCCGGTCCGGAAAATCAGCCCCAGCATTTT	CASNPGPENQPQHF
TRBV20-1	NA	NA	TRBJ2-5	TGCAGTGCTAGGGGGGGAAGGGGCTCCTACAATGAGCAGTACTTC	CSARGGRGSYNEQYF
TRBV7-2	many	NA	TRBJ1-2	TGTGCCAGCAGCTTAGGGGTTCAGGGATCGGGCGGCTACACCTTC	CASSLGVQGSGGYTF
TRBV20-1	many	NA	TRBJ1-2	TGCAGTGCTAGAGGCCTCCTGGGGGATGTAGGGGGCTACACCTTC	CSARGLLGDVGGYTF
TRBV5-1	NA	NA	TRBJ1-1	TGCGCCAGCAGCGAATTGAGGGGCCCGGACACTGAAGCTTTCTTT	CASSELRGPDTEAFF
TRBV30	many	TRBD2	TRBJ2-4	TGTGCCTGGAGCCCTCGACTAGCATGGTCCAAAAACATTCAGTACTTC	CAWSPRLAWSKNIQYF
TRBV10-3	many	TRBD1	TRBJ1-6	TGTGCCGCAGGGGGGGCAAACAATTCACCCCTCCACTTT	CAAGGANNSPLHF
TRBV7-3	many	TRBD2	TRBJ2-5	TGTGCCAGCAGCTCTGAAGGCGGGGGGGCCTGGGAGACCCAGTACTTC	CASSSEGGGAWETQYF
TRBV20-1	many	NA	TRBJ2-7	TGCAGTGCTCTCGACGGGGGGCCGTTAACCTACGAGCAGTACTTC	CSALDGGPLTYEQYF
TRBV7-3	NA	TRBD2	TRBJ2-7	TGTGCCAGCAGCTTAAGTAGCGGGAGTCAGTACGAGCAGTACTTC	CASSLSSGSQYEQYF
TRBV27	NA	NA	TRBJ2-3	TGTGCCAGCAGTTTATCGGGCAGGGTGAGGCTTGGTACGCAGTATTTT	CASSLSGRVRLGTQYF
TRBV24-1	NA	NA	TRBJ2-4	TGTGCCACCAGTGTTTCATTAATCCACGGGCAGTACTTC	CATSVSLIHGQYF
TRBV7-8	many	TRBD1	TRBJ2-1	TGTGCCAGCAGCTCTGGGACAGGGGCCTACAATGAGCAGTTCTTC	CASSSGTGAYNEQFF
TRBV20-1	NA	TRBD2	TRBJ2-1	TGCAGTGCTATCAGCGGGGGCCAAGAGACCCAGTTCTTC	CSAISGGQETQFF
TRBV6-5	NA	NA	TRBJ2-5	TGTGCCAGCAGTCCGACAGGCCTTGAGGAGACCCAGTACTTC	CASSPTGLEETQYF
TRBV6-6	few	TRBD2	TRBJ2-3	TGTGCCAGCAGTCCCTCCGGACTAGCGGCCAATACGCAGTATTTT	CASSPSGLAANTQYF
TRBV4-3	NA	NA	TRBJ2-6	TGCGCCAGCAGCCAAGATCCACCGGACAGCTTCTCTGGGGCCAACGTCCTGACTTTC	CASSQDPPDSFSGANVLTF
TRBV9	few	TRBD1	TRBJ1-6	TGTGCCAGCAGCGTAGGGGGACAGGGGAAGAATTCACCCCTCCACTTT	CASSVGGQGKNSPLHF
TRBV2	few	NA	TRBJ1-5	TGTGCCAGCAACGAGGGTCGTCAGCCCCAGCATTTT	CASNEGRQPQHF
TRBV7-2	NA	TRBD1	TRBJ1-5	TGTGCCAGCAGCTTCAGGGGGGGCAATCAGCCCCAGCATTTT	CASSFRGGNQPQHF
TRBV27	many	NA	TRBJ2-3	TGTGCCAGCAGTTTAGGAACGGTATATACAGATACGCAGTATTTT	CASSLGTVYTDTQYF
TRBV5-1	NA	TRBD2	TRBJ2-7	TGCGCCAGCAGCCCCCAGCGGGGGGCCCCCTACGAGCAGTACTTC	CASSPQRGAPYEQYF
TRBV29-1	NA	NA	TRBJ2-5	TGCAGCGTTGTCCTGGAGACTAAAGAAGAGACCCAGTACTTC	CSVVLETKEETQYF